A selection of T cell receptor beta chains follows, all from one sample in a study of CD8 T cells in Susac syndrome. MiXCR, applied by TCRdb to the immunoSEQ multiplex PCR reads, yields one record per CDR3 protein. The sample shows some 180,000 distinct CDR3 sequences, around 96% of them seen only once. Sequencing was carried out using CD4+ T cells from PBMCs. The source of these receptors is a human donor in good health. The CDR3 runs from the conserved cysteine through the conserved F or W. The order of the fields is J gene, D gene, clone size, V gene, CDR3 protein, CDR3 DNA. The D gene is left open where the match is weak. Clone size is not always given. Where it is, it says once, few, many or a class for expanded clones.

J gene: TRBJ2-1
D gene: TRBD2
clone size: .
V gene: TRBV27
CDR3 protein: CASSLRPSGSRDEQFF
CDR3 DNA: TGTGCCAGCAGTTTACGGCCTAGCGGGAGTAGGGATGAGCAGTTCTTC

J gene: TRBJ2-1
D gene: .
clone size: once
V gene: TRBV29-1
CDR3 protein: CSVDVQMAEQFF
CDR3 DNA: TGCAGCGTTGACGTCCAGATGGCTGAGCAGTTCTTC

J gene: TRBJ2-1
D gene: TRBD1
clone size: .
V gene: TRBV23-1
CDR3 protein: CASSPRGGTGSFNEQFF
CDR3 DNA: TGCGCCAGCAGTCCTCGGGGCGGGACAGGGAGTTTCAATGAGCAGTTCTTC

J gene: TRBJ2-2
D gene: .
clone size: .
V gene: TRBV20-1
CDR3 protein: CSARIIQRNTGELFF
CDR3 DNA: TGCAGTGCTAGAATTATACAGAGAAACACCGGGGAGCTGTTTTTT

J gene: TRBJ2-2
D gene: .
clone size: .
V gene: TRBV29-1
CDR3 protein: CSGSGPLWTGELFF
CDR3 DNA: TGCAGCGGGAGCGGGCCCCTTTGGACCGGGGAGCTGTTTTTT

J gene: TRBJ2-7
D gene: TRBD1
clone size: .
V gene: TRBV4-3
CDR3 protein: CASSQEATGLRHEQYF
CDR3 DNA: TGCGCCAGCAGCCAAGAGGCGACAGGGTTAAGGCACGAGCAGTACTTC

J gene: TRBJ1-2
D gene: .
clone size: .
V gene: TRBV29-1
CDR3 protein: CSVEESRTASGTF
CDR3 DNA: TGCAGCGTTGAAGAGAGTAGGACGGCGTCGGGTACCTTC

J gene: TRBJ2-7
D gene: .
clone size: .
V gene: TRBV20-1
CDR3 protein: CSAERITTFEQYF
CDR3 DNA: TGCAGTGCAGAAAGGATAACTACTTTCGAGCAGTACTTC

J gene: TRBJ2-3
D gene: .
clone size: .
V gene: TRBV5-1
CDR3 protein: CASSLDGRLTTDTQYF
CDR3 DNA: TGCGCCAGCAGCTTGGACGGACGTCTTACCACAGATACGCAGTATTTT

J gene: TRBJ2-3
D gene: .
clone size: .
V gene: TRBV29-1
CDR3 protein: CSVESFDTQYF
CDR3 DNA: TGCAGCGTTGAATCCTTCGATACGCAGTATTTT

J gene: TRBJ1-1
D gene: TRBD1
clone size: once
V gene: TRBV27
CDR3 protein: CASSLTSGGTEAFF
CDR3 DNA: TGTGCCAGCAGTTTAACTTCAGGGGGTACTGAAGCTTTCTTT

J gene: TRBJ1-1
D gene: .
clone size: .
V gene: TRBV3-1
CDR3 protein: CASSPRWGNTEVFF
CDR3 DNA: TGTGCCAGCAGCCCTCGGTGGGGGAACACTGAAGTTTTCTTT

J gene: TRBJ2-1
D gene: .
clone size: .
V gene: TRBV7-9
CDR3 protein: CASSPRGVGLYNEQFF
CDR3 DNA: TGTGCCAGCAGTCCGAGGGGGGTCGGTCTATACAATGAGCAGTTCTTC

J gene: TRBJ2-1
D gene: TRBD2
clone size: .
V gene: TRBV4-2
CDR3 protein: CASSQLAGGLDEQFF
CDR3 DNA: TGTGCCAGCAGCCAGTTAGCGGGAGGGCTGGATGAGCAGTTCTTC

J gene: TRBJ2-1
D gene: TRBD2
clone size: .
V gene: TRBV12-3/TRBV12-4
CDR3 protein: CASTPVGRYNEQFF
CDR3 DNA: TGTGCCAGCACCCCCGTCGGGAGGTACAATGAGCAGTTCTTC

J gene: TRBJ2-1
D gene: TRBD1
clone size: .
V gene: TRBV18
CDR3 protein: CASSPRGDRGSYNEQFF
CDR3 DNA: TGTGCCAGCTCACCACGGGGGGACAGGGGCTCCTACAATGAGCAGTTCTTC

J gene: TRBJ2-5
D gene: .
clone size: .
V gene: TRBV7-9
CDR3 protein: CASSPTTMRGETQYF
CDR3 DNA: TGTGCCAGCAGCCCGACGACAATGAGAGGAGAGACCCAGTACTTC

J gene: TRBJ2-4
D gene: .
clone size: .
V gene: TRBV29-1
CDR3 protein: CSVEDVNGKAKNIQYF
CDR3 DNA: TGCAGCGTTGAAGACGTCAACGGTAAAGCCAAAAACATTCAGTACTTC

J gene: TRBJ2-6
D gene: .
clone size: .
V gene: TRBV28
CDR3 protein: CASMLSGANVLTF
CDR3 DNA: TGTGCCAGTATGCTATCTGGGGCCAACGTCCTGACTTTC

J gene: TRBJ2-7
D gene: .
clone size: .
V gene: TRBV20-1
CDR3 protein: CSARDTTGTYEQYF
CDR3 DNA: TGCAGTGCTAGAGATACGACGGGAACCTACGAGCAGTACTTC

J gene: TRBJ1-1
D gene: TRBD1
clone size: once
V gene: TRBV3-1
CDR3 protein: CASSHSRTGVTEAFF
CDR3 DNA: TGTGCCAGCAGCCACTCAAGGACAGGGGTAACTGAAGCTTTCTTT

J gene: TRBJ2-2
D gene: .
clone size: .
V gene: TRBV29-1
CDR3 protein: CSVEGRSSNTGELFF
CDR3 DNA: TGCAGCGTTGAAGGGAGGTCTTCGAACACCGGGGAGCTGTTTTTT

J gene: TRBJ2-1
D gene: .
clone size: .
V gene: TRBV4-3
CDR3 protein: CASSQDASGRREQFF
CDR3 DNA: TGCGCCAGCAGCCAAGATGCCTCGGGAAGGCGTGAGCAGTTCTTC